The 9 T cell receptor beta chains below come from one sample, sequenced in a study of human T cells and chemical hapten exposure. Time point given: pre-sensitization, week 0. Treatment noted: therapeutic diphenylcyclopropenone sensitization with weekly scalp DPC. Using its own MiXCR run on the RACE reads, TCRdb lists one record per CDR3 protein. The repertoire holds more than 300,000 distinct CDR3 sequences, 5% to 6.5% seen once, with 2.5% to 3% in the top ten. The sequences come from whole blood, collected in connection with sensitization to the hapten diphenylcyclopropenone (DPC). The receptors derive from a woman in her forties or fifties with alopecia areata. Some clones in this sample may be carry-over from other donors' samples.

This clonotype has a handful of counts. This rearrangement joins TRBV28 to TRBJ2-1; no definite D call. The germline CDR1 and CDR2 sequences are MDHEN and SYDVKM. The CDR3 runs to 12 residues. The germline V and J ends were trimmed by 3 bases and 6 bases, with 6 bases remaining between them. CDR3 sequence: CASSFVTNEQFF. The CDR3 bases are TGTGCCAGCAGTTTTGTCACCAATGAGCAGTTCTTC.

This clonotype has ten or more counts. The chain carries TRBV7-9 and TRBJ2-1, with 11 bases matching TRBD2. The CDR3 extends over 18 amino acids. V gave up 2 bases and J gave up 8 bases; unmatched junction bases: 14. Looked up from germline, CDR1 is SEHNR and CDR2 is FQNEAQ (reference sequence). Written as DNA, the CDR3 is TGTGCCAGCAGCTTACCCCCACGACTAGCGGGGAAGGTAGATGAGCAGTTCTTC. The encoded protein is CASSLPPRLAGKVDEQFF. The whole variable domain, filled in from reference TRBV7-9 and TRBJ2-1, reads DTGVSQNPRHKITKRGQNVTFRCDPISEHNRLYWYRQTLGQGPEFLTYFQNEAQLEKSRLLSDRFSAERPKGSFSTLEIQRTEQGDSAMYLCASSLPPRLAGKVDEQFFGPGTRLTVL.

In its sample, this clonotype was seen many times. The chain couples TRBV5-1 to TRBJ2-2, with D possibly being TRBD2 (5 bases). This CDR3 spans 15 amino acids. Germline CDR1 is SGHRS and CDR2 is YFSETQ. Trimming left V 7 bases short and J 0 bases short, with 13 bases between. CDR3 in DNA: TGCGCCAGCCATCCACTAGGGTCGAACACCGGGGAGCTGTTTTTT. The encoded protein is CASHPLGSNTGELFF.

The sample holds a few counts of this clonotype. The chain combines TRBV5-1 with TRBJ1-2, with TRBD1 identical over 7 bases. Germline-derived CDR1 and CDR2 are SGHRS and YFSETQ. The CDR3 contains 14 residues. Trimming removed 4 bases from V and 4 bases from J; junction bases left unmatched: 7. The CDR3: CASSPEGASYGYTF. As DNA, the CDR3 is TGCGCCAGCAGCCCGGAGGGGGCGAGCTATGGCTACACCTTC.

This chain uses TRBV29-1 with TRBJ1-2; no clear D. Germline CDR1 reads SQVTM; CDR2 reads ANQGSEA. Trimming cost V 2 bases and J 6 bases, with 10 bases left between them. The CDR3 is made up of 12 amino acids. The CDR3 DNA reads as TGCAGCGTTGAAATAGGGAGGGATGGCTACACCTTC. Amino acid sequence: CSVEIGRDGYTF. The full variable domain, its missing parts supplied by reference TRBV29-1 and TRBJ1-2, is SAVISQKPSRDICQRGTSLTIQCQVDSQVTMMFWYRQQPGQSLTLIATANQGSEATYESGFVIDKFPISRPNLTFSTLTVSNMSPEDSSIYLCSVEIGRDGYTFGSGTRLTVV.

This clonotype has more than one count but fewer than ten. The rearrangement joins TRBV2 to TRBJ2-6, with 10 positions matching TRBD1. Germline V CDR1 and CDR2: SNHLY, FYNNEI. The ends lost 2 bases at V and 2 bases at J; junction bases unmatched: 12. The CDR3 spans 20 residues. CDR3 DNA: TGTGCCAGCAGTGAATGGGCCTGGACAGGGGGGCCCGCTGGGGCCAACGTCCTGACTTTC. Its protein is CASSEWAWTGGPAGANVLTF. Full variable domain (rest looked up from reference TRBV2 and TRBJ2-6): EPEVTQTPSHQVTQMGQEVILRCVPISNHLYFYWYRQILGQKVEFLVSFYNNEISEKSEIFDDQFSVERPDGSNFTLKIRSTKLEDSAMYFCASSEWAWTGGPAGANVLTFGAGSRLTVL.

This clonotype was observed a handful of times. The chain combines TRBV9 with TRBJ2-7, with D tentatively TRBD1 or TRBD2 (6 bases each). With 0 bases removed from V and 7 bases from J, the gap between germline ends came to 17 bases. This CDR3 spans 15 amino acids. Germline-derived CDR1 and CDR2 are SGDLS and YYNGEE. CDR3 in amino acids: CASSVAPQGGREQYF. The CDR3 DNA reads as TGTGCCAGCAGCGTAGCTCCACAGGGAGGTAGGGAGCAGTACTTC.

This clonotype showed up many times. The chain has TRBV29-1 and TRBJ2-2; D remains ambiguous. CDR3 size: 12 residues. CDR1 is SQVTM, CDR2 ANQGSEA, per germline. The CDR3 bases are TGCAGTGTCCGGGCGAACACCGGGGAGCTGTTTTTT. It specifies CSVRANTGELFF.

This chain links TRBV20-1 with TRBJ2-3; D is perhaps TRBD1 or TRBD2 (5 bases each). CDR1 DFQATT and CDR2 SNEGSKA come from the germline V gene (reference sequence). Trimming took 6 bases from V and 2 from J, leaving 21 bases between them. This CDR3 contains 16 residues. The CDR3 protein is CSAILRVGVLTDTQYF. The CDR3, as DNA: TGCAGTGCAATTCTTCGCGTGGGGGTCCTCACAGATACGCAGTATTTT.